A selection of T cell receptor beta chains follows, all from one sample in a study of T cell repertoires in cytomegalovirus infection. A single record per CDR3 protein comes from TCRdb applying MiXCR to the reads. The data show 200,000 to 300,000 distinct CDR3 sequences, around 8.7% seen once. Sequenced: PBMCs. The origin of the receptors is a human donor in good health (CMV status not recorded). Some clones in this sample may be carry-over from other donors' samples. Each CDR3 is given without its conserved first and last residue. D genes are given only for firm matches. Clone sizes are given selectively: once, few, many, or a class where the clone is expanded.

V gene	clone size	J gene	D gene	CDR3 protein
TRBV7-6	many	TRBJ2-7	NA	ASSLVSSGYEQY
TRBV5-1	few	TRBJ2-3	TRBD2	ASSFLAGAGDTQY
TRBV24-1	many	TRBJ2-1	TRBD2	ATSDPLGGSGGPNEQF
TRBV12-3/TRBV12-4	NA	TRBJ2-5	NA	ASTTRGRSGTQY
TRBV7-2	many	TRBJ2-3	NA	ASSLNRGSDTQY
TRBV7-6	many	TRBJ2-5	TRBD2	ASSLVASGNPGETQY
TRBV7-9	many	TRBJ1-2	NA	ASSLGRSYGYT
TRBV12-3/TRBV12-4	many	TRBJ2-3	NA	ASTSAAGAITDTQY
TRBV7-9	many	TRBJ2-4	TRBD1	ASSLGQGLQY
TRBV12-3/TRBV12-4	many	TRBJ1-5	TRBD1	ASSSGQGRNQPQH
TRBV7-2	many	TRBJ2-1	NA	ASSPNLNEQF
TRBV7-7	few	TRBJ2-5	TRBD2	ASSLSSGGETQY
TRBV7-8	many	TRBJ2-3	TRBD2	ASSYWTSGGTDTQY
TRBV7-6	many	TRBJ1-2	TRBD1	ASSSGGQGGSYGYT
TRBV28	many	TRBJ2-6	NA	ASSPLGSGANVLT
TRBV29-1	NA	TRBJ2-3	TRBD2	SVELAGGSRDTQY
TRBV7-2	many	TRBJ2-7	NA	ASSYNQGSYEQY
TRBV19	many	TRBJ1-1	NA	ASSIMVNTEAF
TRBV7-4	many	TRBJ2-1	NA	ASTEGRDNEQF
TRBV11-2	few	TRBJ2-3	NA	ASSLVVSGGSDTQY
TRBV6-5	NA	TRBJ1-3	NA	ASSYDSGSTIY
TRBV6-1	few	TRBJ1-6	NA	ASSEAPGQGRTPLH
TRBV4-3	many	TRBJ2-1	TRBD2	ASSQDLSGAGEQF
TRBV20-1	NA	TRBJ2-5	NA	SARVGTFEIETQY
TRBV11-2	NA	TRBJ1-1	NA	ASSRGRVIAEAF
TRBV7-2	many	TRBJ2-1	TRBD2	ASSLGLAGGARSYNEQF
TRBV7-2	many	TRBJ2-3	NA	ASSSRVGARDTQY
TRBV6-5	NA	TRBJ1-5	NA	ASTEMMGGQPQH
TRBV19	few	TRBJ2-5	NA	ASSHSWETQY
TRBV28	many	TRBJ2-3	NA	ASSLMTGGTDTQY
TRBV11-3	many	TRBJ1-2	NA	ASSLGRGKGDYGYT
TRBV12-3/TRBV12-4	many	TRBJ2-6	NA	ASSRGQTNNVLT
TRBV7-3	few	TRBJ1-1	NA	ASSFTGGGVAF
TRBV7-8	many	TRBJ2-5	NA	ASSLAQTWRAEETQY
TRBV7-2	many	TRBJ1-1	NA	ASSLSVGGDNTEAF
TRBV28	NA	TRBJ2-4	NA	ASSVRDIQY
TRBV30	NA	TRBJ1-1	TRBD1	AWSVWGTALNTEAF
TRBV30	NA	TRBJ2-5	NA	AWSVLEEATQETQY
TRBV5-1	many	TRBJ2-1	NA	ASGYYPMGTPSSYNEQF
TRBV20-1	NA	TRBJ2-3	NA	SARSDSGASDTQY
TRBV7-2	many	TRBJ1-6	TRBD1	ASSSPTGAFNSPLH
TRBV7-2	many	TRBJ2-7	NA	ASSSRDTYEQY